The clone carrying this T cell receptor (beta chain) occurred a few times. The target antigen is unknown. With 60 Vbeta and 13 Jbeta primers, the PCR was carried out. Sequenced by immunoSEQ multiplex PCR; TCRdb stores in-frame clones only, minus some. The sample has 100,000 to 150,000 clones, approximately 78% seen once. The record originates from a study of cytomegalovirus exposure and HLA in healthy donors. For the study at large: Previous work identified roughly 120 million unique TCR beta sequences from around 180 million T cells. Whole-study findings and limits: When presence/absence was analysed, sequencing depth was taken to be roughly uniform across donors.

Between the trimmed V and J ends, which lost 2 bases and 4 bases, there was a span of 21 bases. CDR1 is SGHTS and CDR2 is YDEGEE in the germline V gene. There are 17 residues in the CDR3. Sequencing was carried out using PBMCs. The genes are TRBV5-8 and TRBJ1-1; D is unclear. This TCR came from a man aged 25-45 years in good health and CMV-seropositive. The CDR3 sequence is CASSLWTGLKVGTEAFF. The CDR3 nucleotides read TGTGCCAGCAGCTTATGGACGGGGTTGAAAGTCGGCACTGAAGCTTTCTTT.